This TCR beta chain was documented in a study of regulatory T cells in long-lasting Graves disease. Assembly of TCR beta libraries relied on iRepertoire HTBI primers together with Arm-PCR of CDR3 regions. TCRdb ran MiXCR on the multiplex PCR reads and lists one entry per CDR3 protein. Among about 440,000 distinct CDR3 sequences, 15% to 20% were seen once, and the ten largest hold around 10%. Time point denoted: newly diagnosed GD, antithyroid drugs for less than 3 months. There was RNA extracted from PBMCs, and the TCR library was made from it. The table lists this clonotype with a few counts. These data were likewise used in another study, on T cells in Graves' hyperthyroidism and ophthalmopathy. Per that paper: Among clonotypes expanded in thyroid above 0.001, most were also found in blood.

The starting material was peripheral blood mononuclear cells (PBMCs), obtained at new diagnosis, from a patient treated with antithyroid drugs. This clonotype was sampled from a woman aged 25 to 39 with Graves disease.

CDR3 loop: CASSLAGQGLRSTDTQYF. CDR3 in DNA: TGCGCCAGCAGCTTGGCCGGGCAGGGCCTCCGGAGCACAGATACGCAGTATTTT. The gene calls are TRBV5-1 and TRBJ2-3; D perhaps matches TRBD1 (5 bases). This CDR3 region has 18 residues. The V gene lost 0 bases and the J gene lost 0 bases, with 17 bases spanning the gap. Per the germline V gene, CDR1 is SGHRS and CDR2 is YFSETQ.